The TCR beta chain under discussion was sequenced for a study of shared clonotypes between healthy human individuals. As for the study in general: CD8 memory received one plate per donor, CD8 naive two, CD4 memory three and CD4 naive three.

In germline, CDR1 is SNHLY, CDR2 FYNNEI. J gave up 7 bases and V 6 bases, and 5 bases lay outside the gene matches. The CDR3 runs to 14 residues. Note on this clone: Its antigen is undetermined. Other DNA variants within this sample encode the same CDR3.

The table came from immunoSEQ multiplex PCR; TCRdb's copy has only in-frame clones and leaves some out. The sample holds about 2.4 million clones, around nine tenths seen once. Study-wide findings and caveats: In this cohort, only blood was sampled, and tissue repertoires likely differ. Donor clonotype sharing was expected to depend on sequencing depth.

This clonotype was obtained from a man younger than 30 in good health. The rearrangement joins TRBV2 to TRBJ1-4; 10 bases align to TRBD1. The sample taken for sequencing was naive CD4+ T cells sorted from blood. This sample's subset: CD45RA+ positively selected. The CDR3: CASRPDRGREKLFF. Written as DNA, the CDR3 is TGTGCCAGCAGACCAGACAGGGGGCGTGAAAAACTGTTTTTT.